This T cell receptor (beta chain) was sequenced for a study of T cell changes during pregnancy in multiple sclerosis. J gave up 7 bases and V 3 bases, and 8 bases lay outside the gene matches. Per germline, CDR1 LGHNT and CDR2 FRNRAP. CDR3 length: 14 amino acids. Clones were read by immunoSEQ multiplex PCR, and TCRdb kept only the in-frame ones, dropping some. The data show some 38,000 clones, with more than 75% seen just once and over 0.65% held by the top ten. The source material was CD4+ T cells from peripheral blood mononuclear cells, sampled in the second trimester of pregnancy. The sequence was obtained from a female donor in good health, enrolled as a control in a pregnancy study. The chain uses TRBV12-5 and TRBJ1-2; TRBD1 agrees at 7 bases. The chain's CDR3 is CASGFNTGDIGYTF. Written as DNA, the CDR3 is TGTGCTAGTGGTTTTAATACAGGGGACATTGGCTACACCTTC.